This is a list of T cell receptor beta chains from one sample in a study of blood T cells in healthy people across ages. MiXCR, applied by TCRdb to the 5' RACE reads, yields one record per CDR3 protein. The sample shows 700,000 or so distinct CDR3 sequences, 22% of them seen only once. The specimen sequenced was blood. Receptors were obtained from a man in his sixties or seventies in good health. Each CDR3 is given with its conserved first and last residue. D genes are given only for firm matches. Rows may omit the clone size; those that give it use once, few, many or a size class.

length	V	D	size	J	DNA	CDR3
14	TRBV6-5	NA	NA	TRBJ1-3	TGTGCCAGCAGTTACTCGAATGCTGGAAACACCATATATTTT	CASSYSNAGNTIYF
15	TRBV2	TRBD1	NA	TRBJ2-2	TGTGCCAGCAAATACGGGACAGGGGACACCGGGGAGCTGTTTTTT	CASKYGTGDTGELFF
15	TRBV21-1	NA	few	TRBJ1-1	TGTGCCAGCATCCTATCCGACAAGGCCAACACTGAAGCTTTCTTT	CASILSDKANTEAFF
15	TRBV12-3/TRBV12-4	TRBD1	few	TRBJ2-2	TGTGCCAGCAGAATCGGGACAGGGAACACCGGGGAGCTGTTTTTT	CASRIGTGNTGELFF
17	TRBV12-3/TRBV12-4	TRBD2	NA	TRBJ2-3	TGTGCCAGCAGCCCCGGTGGGACTAGCGGGGGCACAGATACGCAGTATTTT	CASSPGGTSGGTDTQYF
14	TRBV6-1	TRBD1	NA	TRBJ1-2	TGTGCCAGCACTCCCACAGGGGATTTAGGTGGCTACACCTTC	CASTPTGDLGGYTF
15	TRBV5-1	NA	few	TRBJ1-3	TGCGCCAGCAGCTCCCGGGACAACTCTGGAAACACCATATATTTT	CASSSRDNSGNTIYF
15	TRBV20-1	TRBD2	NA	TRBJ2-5	TGCAGTGCTACCCCGCCTAGCGGACATCAAGAGACCCAGTACTTC	CSATPPSGHQETQYF
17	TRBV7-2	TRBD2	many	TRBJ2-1	TGTGCCAGCAGCCTCACCTTGGGACTAGCGTATCGGAATGAGCAGTTCTTC	CASSLTLGLAYRNEQFF
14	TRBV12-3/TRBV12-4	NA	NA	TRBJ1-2	TGTGCCAGCTCCGTCGCGGGGGTTGAGGGTGGCTACACCTTC	CASSVAGVEGGYTF
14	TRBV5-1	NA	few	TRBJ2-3	TGCGCCAGCAGCTTGTTCCTCCGGGCCGATACGCAGTATTTT	CASSLFLRADTQYF
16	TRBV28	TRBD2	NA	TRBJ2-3	TGTGCCAGCAGTCAACTAGCGGGAGGAGAGATAGATACGCAGTATTTT	CASSQLAGGEIDTQYF
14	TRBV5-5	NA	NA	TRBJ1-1	TGTGCCAGCAGCTTGTTTCTGGGGGACACTGAAGCTTTCTTT	CASSLFLGDTEAFF
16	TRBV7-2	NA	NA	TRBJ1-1	TGTGCCAGCAGCTTAGACGGGACTGGGGAACTAATTGAAGCTTTCTTT	CASSLDGTGELIEAFF
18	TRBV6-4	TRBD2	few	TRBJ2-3	TGTGCCAGCAGTGACTCGAGTGGAGCGGGGGGAAGCACAGATACGCAGTATTTT	CASSDSSGAGGSTDTQYF
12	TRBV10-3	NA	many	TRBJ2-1	TGTGCCATCAGTGACGGACAGTATGAGCAGTTCTTC	CAISDGQYEQFF
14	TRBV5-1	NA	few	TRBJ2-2	TGCGCCAGCAGGCAGGATGGAAACACCGGGGAGCTGTTTTTT	CASRQDGNTGELFF
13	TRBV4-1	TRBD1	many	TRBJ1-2	TGCGCCAGCAGCCAAGGCACAGGGGACGGCTACACCTTC	CASSQGTGDGYTF
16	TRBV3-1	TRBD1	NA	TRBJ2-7	TGTGCCAGCAGCAATGGACAGGGGCGCGTATCCTACGAGCAGTACTTC	CASSNGQGRVSYEQYF
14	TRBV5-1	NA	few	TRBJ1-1	TGCGCCAGCAGCCTCCGAATCCAGAACACTGAAGCTTTCTTT	CASSLRIQNTEAFF
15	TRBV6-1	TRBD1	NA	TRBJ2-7	TGTGCCAGCACCCTAGACAGGGGGCTAATTTACGAGCAGTACTTC	CASTLDRGLIYEQYF
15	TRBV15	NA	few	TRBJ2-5	TGTGCCACCAGCAGGTTTAATGCAGGGGCAGAGACCCAGTACTTC	CATSRFNAGAETQYF
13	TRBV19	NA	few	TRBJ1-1	TGTGCCAGTAGTGACAGTGCCCTTGAGAAAGCTTTCTTT	CASSDSALEKAFF
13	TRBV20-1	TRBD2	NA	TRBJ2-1	TGCAGTGCCTCGGGACTACCGGAAAATGAGCAGTTCTTC	CSASGLPENEQFF
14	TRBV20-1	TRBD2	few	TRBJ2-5	TGCAGTGCTAGTGGGGCTAGCGGGCAAGAGACCCAGTACTTC	CSASGASGQETQYF
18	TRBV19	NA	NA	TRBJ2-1	TGTGCCAGTAGTAGCGGTAAGACTCTCTTTGGCACGGACAATGAGCAGTTCTTC	CASSSGKTLFGTDNEQFF
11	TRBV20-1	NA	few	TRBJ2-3	TGCAGTGCTAGATCCCCAGATACGCAGTATTTT	CSARSPDTQYF
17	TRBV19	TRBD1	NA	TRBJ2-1	TGTGCCAGTAGTACGTTCCGGGGGACAGGGGAGGTCGATGAGCAGTTCTTC	CASSTFRGTGEVDEQFF
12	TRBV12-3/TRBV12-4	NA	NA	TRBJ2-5	TGTGCCAGCAGCTCTAGTTCCGAGACCCAGTACTTC	CASSSSSETQYF
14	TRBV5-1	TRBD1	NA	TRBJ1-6	TGCGCCAGCAGCCTGGACAGGGGATATTCACCCCTCCACTTT	CASSLDRGYSPLHF
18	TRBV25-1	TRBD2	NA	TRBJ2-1	TGTGCCAGCAGTGAGAAGGGACTCGGGAGGGGATCGTACAATGAGCAGTTCTTC	CASSEKGLGRGSYNEQFF
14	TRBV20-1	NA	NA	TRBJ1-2	TGCAGTGCTAGAGATCTCGGGGGCGCCTATGGCTACACCTTC	CSARDLGGAYGYTF
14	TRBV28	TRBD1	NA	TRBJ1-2	TGTGCCAGCAGAAGACAGGGACCTAACTATGGCTACACCTTC	CASRRQGPNYGYTF
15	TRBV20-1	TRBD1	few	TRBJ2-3	TGCAGTGCTAGAGCAGGGGACAGGGAAATAGATACGCAGTATTTT	CSARAGDREIDTQYF
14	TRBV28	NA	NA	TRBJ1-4	TGTGCCAGCGGTTCATTTTCGACTAATGAAAAACTGTTTTTT	CASGSFSTNEKLFF
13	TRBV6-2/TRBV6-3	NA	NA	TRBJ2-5	TGTGCCAGCAGTTACGGACGGAGGGGGACCCAGTACTTC	CASSYGRRGTQYF
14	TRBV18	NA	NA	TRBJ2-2	TGTGCCAGCTCACCCGTGGCAGAGGTCGGGGAGCTGTTTTTT	CASSPVAEVGELFF
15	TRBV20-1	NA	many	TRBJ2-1	TGCAGTGCTAGAGATGCGGGGAAGGGCTACAATGAGCAGTTCTTC	CSARDAGKGYNEQFF
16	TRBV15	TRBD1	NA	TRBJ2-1	TGTGCCACCAGCAGAGTGGGCAGGGGGCGAAACAATGAGCAGTTCTTC	CATSRVGRGRNNEQFF
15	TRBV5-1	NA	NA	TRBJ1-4	TGCGCCAGCAGCGGCGGGGAGTTAAGCGGTGAAAAACTGTTTTTT	CASSGGELSGEKLFF
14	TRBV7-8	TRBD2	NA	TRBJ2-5	TGTGCCAGCAGCTTAGTGACTAGCGTGGAGACCCAGTACTTC	CASSLVTSVETQYF
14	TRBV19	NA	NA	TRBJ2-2	TGTGCCAGTAGGACGGACCTGAACACCGGGGAGCTGTTTTTT	CASRTDLNTGELFF
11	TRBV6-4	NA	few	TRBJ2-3	TGTGCCAGCAGTGCGGGGGATACGCAGTATTTT	CASSAGDTQYF
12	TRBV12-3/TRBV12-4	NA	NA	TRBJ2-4	TGTGCCAGCAGCCCGATTCAGAACATTCAGTACTTC	CASSPIQNIQYF
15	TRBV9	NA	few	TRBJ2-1	TGTGCCAGCAGCGTCACCGGACACGGTGGGAATGAGCAGTTCTTC	CASSVTGHGGNEQFF
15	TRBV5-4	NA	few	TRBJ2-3	TGTGCCAGCAGCTTGGATTCAGGGGACACAGATACGCAGTATTTT	CASSLDSGDTDTQYF
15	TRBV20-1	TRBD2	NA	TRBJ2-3	TGCAGTGCTAGGGTGGGACTAGCGGGCACAGATACGCAGTATTTT	CSARVGLAGTDTQYF
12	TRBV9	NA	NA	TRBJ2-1	TGTGTCAGCAGCGTAGAGAGCGCTGAGCAGTTCTTC	CVSSVESAEQFF
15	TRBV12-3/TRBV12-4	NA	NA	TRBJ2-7	TGTGCCAGCAGTTTGAGCCGAGGGGAGATCAACGAGCAGTACTTC	CASSLSRGEINEQYF
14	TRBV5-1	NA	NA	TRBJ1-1	TGCGCCAGCACCCAACGGGGGATGAACACTGAAGCTTTCTTT	CASTQRGMNTEAFF
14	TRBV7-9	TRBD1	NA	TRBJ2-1	TGTGCCAGCAGCTTAGTACAGGGGGCGAATGAGCAGTTCTTC	CASSLVQGANEQFF
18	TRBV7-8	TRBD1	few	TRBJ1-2	TGTGCCAGCAGCCGGAGCCTCTCAGGACAGGGTAGAATCTATGGCTACACCTTC	CASSRSLSGQGRIYGYTF
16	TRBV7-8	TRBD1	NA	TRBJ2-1	TGTGCCAGCAGCTCGGTGGTAGGGACAGGGGTTAATGAGCAGTTCTTC	CASSSVVGTGVNEQFF
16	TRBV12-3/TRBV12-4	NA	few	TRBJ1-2	TGTGCCAGCAGTTTACGGACGGGAATTACTAACTATGGCTACACCTTC	CASSLRTGITNYGYTF
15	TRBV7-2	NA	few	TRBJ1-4	TGTGCCAGCAGCCCCCAGGGGACGGGTAATGAAAAACTGTTTTTT	CASSPQGTGNEKLFF